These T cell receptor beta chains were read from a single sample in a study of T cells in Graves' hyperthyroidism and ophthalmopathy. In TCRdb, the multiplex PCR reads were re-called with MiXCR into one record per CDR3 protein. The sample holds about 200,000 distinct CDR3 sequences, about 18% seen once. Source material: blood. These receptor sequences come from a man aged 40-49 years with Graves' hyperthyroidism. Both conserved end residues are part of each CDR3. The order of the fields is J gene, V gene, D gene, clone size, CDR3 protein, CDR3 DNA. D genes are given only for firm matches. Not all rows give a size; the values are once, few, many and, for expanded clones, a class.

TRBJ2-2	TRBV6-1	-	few	CASTQRRGDGGELFF	TGTGCCAGCACCCAAAGAAGGGGCGACGGCGGGGAGCTGTTTTTT
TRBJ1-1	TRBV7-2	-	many	CASSLFGLNTEAFF	TGTGCCAGCAGCTTATTTGGGCTGAACACTGAAGCTTTCTTT
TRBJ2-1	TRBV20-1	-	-	CSASKDVVEQFF	TGCAGTGCTAGCAAAGACGTAGTTGAGCAGTTCTTC
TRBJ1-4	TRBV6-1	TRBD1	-	CASNLQTGGREKLFF	TGTGCCAGCAACCTACAGACAGGGGGCCGGGAAAAACTGTTTTTT
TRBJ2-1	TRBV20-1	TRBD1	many	CSASSGQGYNEQFF	TGCAGTGCTAGTTCGGGACAGGGCTACAATGAGCAGTTCTTC
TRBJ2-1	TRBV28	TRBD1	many	CASSFVGTGSNEQFF	TGTGCCAGCAGTTTCGTTGGGACAGGGAGTAATGAGCAGTTCTTC
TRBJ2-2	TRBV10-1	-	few	CASSGGRLNTGELFF	TGCGCCAGCAGTGGGGGCAGATTGAACACCGGGGAGCTGTTTTTT
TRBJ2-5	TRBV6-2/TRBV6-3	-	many	CASSYSTRETQYF	TGTGCCAGCAGTTACTCGACTAGGGAGACCCAGTACTTC
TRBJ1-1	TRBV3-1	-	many	CASSPLGAAEAFF	TGTGCCAGCAGCCCGCTAGGGGCGGCTGAAGCTTTCTTT
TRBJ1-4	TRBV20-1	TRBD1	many	CSAREGDSIEKLFF	TGCAGTGCTAGAGAGGGGGACAGCATCGAAAAACTGTTTTTT
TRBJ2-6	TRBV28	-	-	CASSLYEYSGANVLTF	TGTGCCAGCAGTTTATACGAATACTCTGGGGCCAACGTCCTGACTTTC
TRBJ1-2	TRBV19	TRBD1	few	CASKNRGRGYTF	TGTGCCAGTAAGAACAGGGGTCGCGGCTACACCTTC
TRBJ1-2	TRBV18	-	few	CASSPQPTDPIYGYTF	TGTGCCAGCTCACCCCAACCGACTGACCCAATCTATGGCTACACCTTC
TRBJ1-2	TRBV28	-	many	CASSLPTGRRYGYTF	TGTGCCAGCAGTCTCCCCACGGGACGACGCTATGGCTACACCTTC
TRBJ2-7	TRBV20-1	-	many	CSARDWLESYEQYF	TGCAGTGCTAGAGATTGGCTTGAGTCCTACGAGCAGTACTTC
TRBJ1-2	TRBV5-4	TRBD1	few	CASSLGQGTGYTF	TGTGCCAGCAGCTTGGGACAGGGGACTGGCTACACCTTC
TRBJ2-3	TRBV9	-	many	CASSVGGADSTDTQYF	TGTGCCAGCAGCGTAGGTGGAGCGGATAGCACAGATACGCAGTATTTT
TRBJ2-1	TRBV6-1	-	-	CASTSPGTNEQFF	TGTGCCAGCACATCGCCAGGGACCAATGAGCAGTTCTTC
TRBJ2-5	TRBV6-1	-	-	CASSPVGGGETQYF	TGTGCCAGCAGCCCCGTGGGAGGTGGGGAGACCCAGTACTTC
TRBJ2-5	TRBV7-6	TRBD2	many	CASSSGLAGGPGETQYF	TGTGCCAGCAGCTCGGGACTAGCGGGGGGGCCCGGGGAGACCCAGTACTTC
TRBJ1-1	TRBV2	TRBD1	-	CGTNQGQGANTEAFF	TGTGGAACAAACCAGGGGCAGGGGGCGAACACTGAAGCTTTCTTT
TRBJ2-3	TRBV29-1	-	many	CSVGGGPYDTQYF	TGCAGCGTCGGAGGGGGGCCTTATGATACGCAGTATTTT
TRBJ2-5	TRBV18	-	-	CASSPGGGYETQYF	TGTGCCAGCTCACCAGGAGGGGGCTATGAGACCCAGTACTTC
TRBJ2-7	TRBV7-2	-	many	CASSIQGTYEQYF	TGTGCCAGCAGCATACAGGGTACCTACGAGCAGTACTTC
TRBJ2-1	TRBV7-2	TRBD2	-	CASSLTSGEHNEQFF	TGTGCCAGCAGCTTGACTAGCGGGGAACACAATGAGCAGTTCTTC
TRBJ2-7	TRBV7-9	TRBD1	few	CASGPRFGDSSYEQYF	TGTGCCAGCGGCCCTCGGTTCGGGGACAGCTCCTACGAGCAGTACTTC
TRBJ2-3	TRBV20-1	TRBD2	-	CSASNAGGNTDTQYF	TGCAGTGCTAGTAATGCGGGAGGAAACACAGATACGCAGTATTTT
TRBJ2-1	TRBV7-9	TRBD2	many	CASSFASGGNEQFF	TGTGCCAGCAGCTTCGCTAGCGGGGGGAATGAGCAGTTCTTC
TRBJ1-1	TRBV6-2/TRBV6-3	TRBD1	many	CASSYRTGGGFPEAFF	TGTGCCAGCAGTTATCGGACAGGGGGCGGTTTTCCTGAAGCTTTCTTT
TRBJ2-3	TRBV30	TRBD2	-	CAWKTSGGAVTQYF	TGTGCCTGGAAGACTAGCGGGGGAGCGGTTACGCAGTATTTT
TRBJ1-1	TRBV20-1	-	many	CSAKVGNTEAFF	TGCAGTGCTAAGGTGGGAAACACTGAAGCTTTCTTT
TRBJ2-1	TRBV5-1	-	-	CASQNRDTNSDEQFF	TGCGCCAGCCAAAACCGGGACACAAACAGCGATGAGCAGTTCTTC
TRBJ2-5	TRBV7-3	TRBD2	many	CASSPGGEETQYF	TGTGCCAGCAGCCCCGGGGGGGAAGAGACCCAGTACTTC
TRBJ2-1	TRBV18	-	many	CASSPDLVGANEQFF	TGTGCCAGCTCACCCGACTTAGTAGGTGCTAATGAGCAGTTCTTC
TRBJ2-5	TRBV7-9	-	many	CASSQTGLEETQYF	TGTGCCAGCAGCCAAACCGGACTGGAGGAGACCCAGTACTTC
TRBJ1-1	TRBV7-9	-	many	CASSFDFRVPKHTEAFF	TGTGCCAGCAGCTTTGATTTCAGGGTCCCCAAGCACACTGAAGCTTTCTTT
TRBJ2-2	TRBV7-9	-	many	CASSSGQNTGELFF	TGTGCCAGCAGCTCCGGACAGAACACCGGGGAGCTGTTTTTT
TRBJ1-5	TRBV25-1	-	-	CASSDASGTQPQHF	TGTGCCAGCAGTGACGCTTCCGGGACTCAGCCCCAGCATTTT
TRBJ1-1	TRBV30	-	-	CAWTRGGVNTEAFF	TGTGCCTGGACAAGGGGGGGGGTGAACACTGAAGCTTTCTTT
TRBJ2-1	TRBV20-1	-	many	CSARVGRWGPYNEQFF	TGCAGTGCTAGAGTGGGAAGGTGGGGGCCATACAATGAGCAGTTCTTC
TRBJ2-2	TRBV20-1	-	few	CSATSETSRSTGELFF	TGCAGTGCTACCTCCGAAACCAGTCGGAGCACCGGGGAGCTGTTTTTT
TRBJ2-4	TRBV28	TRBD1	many	CASSSTGAAKNIQYF	TGTGCCAGCAGTTCTACAGGGGCGGCCAAAAACATTCAGTACTTC
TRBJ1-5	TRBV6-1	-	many	CASSSGSRGGSNQPQHF	TGTGCCAGCAGTTCTGGGTCCCGGGGCGGAAGCAATCAGCCCCAGCATTTT
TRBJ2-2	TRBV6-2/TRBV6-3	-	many	CASSTMWSGELFF	TGTGCCAGCAGCACTATGTGGTCCGGGGAGCTGTTTTTT
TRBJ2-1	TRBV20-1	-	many	CSAPKGGLISVAYNEQFF	TGCAGTGCTCCTAAGGGGGGCCTGATAAGCGTTGCCTACAATGAGCAGTTCTTC
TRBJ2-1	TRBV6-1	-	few	CASSAQGIAHNEQFF	TGTGCCAGCAGTGCTCAGGGTATCGCGCACAATGAGCAGTTCTTC
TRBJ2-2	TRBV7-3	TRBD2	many	CASSRLAGGPNTGELFF	TGTGCCAGCAGCAGACTAGCGGGGGGACCGAACACCGGGGAGCTGTTTTTT
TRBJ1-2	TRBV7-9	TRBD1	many	CASSRGTGGLFNYGYTF	TGTGCCAGCAGCCGCGGGACAGGGGGCCTATTTAACTATGGCTACACCTTC
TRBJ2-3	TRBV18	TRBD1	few	CASSLSGTGGTDTQYF	TGTGCCAGCTCACTTTCCGGGACAGGGGGCACAGATACGCAGTATTTT
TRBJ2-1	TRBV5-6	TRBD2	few	CASSPDSGAYNEQFF	TGTGCCAGCAGCCCGGATAGCGGGGCCTACAATGAGCAGTTCTTC
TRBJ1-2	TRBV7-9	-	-	CASTLGGLYGYTF	TGTGCCAGCACTCTAGGTGGACTATATGGCTACACCTTC
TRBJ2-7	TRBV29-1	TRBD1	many	CSAVDRAPYEQYF	TGCAGCGCCGTGGACAGGGCCCCCTACGAGCAGTACTTC
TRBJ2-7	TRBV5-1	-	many	CASSLGQRSSYEQYF	TGCGCCAGCAGCTTGGGACAGCGAAGCTCCTACGAGCAGTACTTC
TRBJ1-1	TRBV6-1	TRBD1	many	CASSPVTGGGGTEAFF	TGTGCCAGCAGCCCCGTTACAGGGGGCGGGGGTACTGAAGCTTTCTTT
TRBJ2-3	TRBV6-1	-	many	CASSVVSTDTQYF	TGTGCCAGCAGTGTAGTTAGCACAGATACGCAGTATTTT